The 10 T cell receptor beta chains presented below share a single source sample, sequenced in a study of early T cells in non-severe SARS-CoV-2 infection. One entry per CDR3 protein results from TCRdb running MiXCR on the 5' RACE reads. This table has under 80,000 distinct CDR3 sequences, roughly 13% appearing once. What was sequenced was whole blood. These receptors all come from an adult who was a healthcare worker with PCR-confirmed SARS-CoV-2 infection or an uninfected control (not recorded which).

This clonotype was counted ten times or more. V gene TRBV7-2 combines with J gene TRBJ2-2; 11 bases align to TRBD1. Losses at the gene ends were 6 bases for V and 5 bases for J; bases not matched to a gene: 5. CDR1 is SGHTA and CDR2 is FQGNSA in the germline V gene. The CDR3 contains 15 residues. The CDR3 DNA follows: TGTGCCAGCAGATGGGGGACAGGGGGTACCGGGGAGCTGTTTTTT. Protein: CASRWGTGGTGELFF. Variable domain in full (rest from reference TRBV7-2 and TRBJ2-2): GAGVSQSPSNKVTEKGKDVELRCDPISGHTALYWYRQSLGQGLEFLIYFQGNSAPDKSGLPSDRFSAERTGGSVSTLTIQRTQQEDSAVYLCASRWGTGGTGELFFGEGSRLTVL.

The chain employs TRBV29-1 and TRBJ2-5; D is ambiguous. The CDR3 covers 14 residues. Germline CDR1 reads SQVTM; CDR2 reads ANQGSEA. Deletions cut 4 bases from V and 3 bases from J, with 15 bases between. The CDR3 spells CSVVQSDLEETQYF. For the CDR3, the DNA is TGCAGCGTTGTCCAGTCGGATTTGGAAGAGACCCAGTACTTC.

There are many counts of this clonotype. The J gene is TRBJ2-1, the V gene TRBV5-1; TRBD2 matches 9 bases. Germline loops: CDR1 SGHRS, CDR2 YFSETQ. The CDR3 loop spans 15 amino acids. V dropped 6 bases and J dropped 8; count of bases not matched to a gene: 12. The CDR3 is CASTKVAGGPYEQFF. The DNA for the CDR3 is TGCGCCAGCACTAAGGTGGCGGGGGGGCCGTATGAGCAGTTCTTC.

This clonotype came up many times. The genes are TRBV3-1 and TRBJ2-7; tentatively, D is TRBD2 (6 bases). The CDR3 sequence is 14 residues long. Germline CDR1 LGHDT, CDR2 YNNKEL (reference sequence). V was clipped by 4 bases and J by 5 bases, with 15 bases between them. CDR3 region: CASSRQVGGDEQYF. In DNA form, the CDR3 reads TGTGCCAGCAGCCGCCAGGTGGGGGGAGACGAGCAGTACTTC.

This clonotype was seen ten or more times. J is TRBJ1-5 and V is TRBV12-5, with no clear D. Trimming took 6 bases from V and 1 from J, leaving 7 bases between them. Germline assignment: CDR1 LGHNT and CDR2 FRNRAP. This CDR3 comprises 13 residues. CDR3 nucleotide sequence: TGTGCTAGTGGCCATGACAGCAATCAGCCCCAGCATTTT. Translation: CASGHDSNQPQHF.

This clonotype was observed a handful of times. CDR3 region: CSATSPEYGELFF. The CDR3 bases are TGCAGTGCCACCTCACCCGAGTACGGGGAGCTGTTTTTT. V usage is TRBV20-1 and J usage is TRBJ2-2; D call uncertain. There are 13 residues in the CDR3. Trimming left V 6 bases short and J 7 bases short, with 15 bases between. Germline loops: CDR1 DFQATT, CDR2 SNEGSKA (reference sequence).

This clonotype was counted ten times or more. As DNA, the CDR3 is TGCGCCAGCAGCCAAGATGATGGTGAGCAGTTCTTC. It specifies CASSQDDGEQFF. V and J are TRBV4-1 and TRBJ2-1; D is ambiguous. Germline CDR1 MGHRA, CDR2 YSYEKL. The CDR3 loop spans 12 amino acids. With 0 bases removed from V and 9 bases from J, the gap between germline ends came to 6 bases.

This clonotype occurred a few times. The chain recombines TRBV29-1 with TRBJ2-5, with D perhaps matching TRBD2 (5 bases). The CDR3 is 13 amino acids. V was pared by 4 bases and J by 3 bases, with 12 bases between. Germline CDR1 is SQVTM and CDR2 is ANQGSEA. In nucleotides, the CDR3 is TGCAGCGTTGTCCCCCGGGGAAAAGAGACCCAGTACTTC. Protein sequence: CSVVPRGKETQYF. The full variable domain, with the rest looked up from reference TRBV29-1 and TRBJ2-5, is SAVISQKPSRDICQRGTSLTIQCQVDSQVTMMFWYRQQPGQSLTLIATANQGSEATYESGFVIDKFPISRPNLTFSTLTVSNMSPEDSSIYLCSVVPRGKETQYFGPGTRLLVL.

The sample holds a few counts of this clonotype. The gene calls are TRBV6-6 and TRBJ2-7; TRBD1 is a possible D gene (5 bases). This CDR3 has 14 residues. Trimming left V 6 bases short and J 5 bases short, with 17 bases between. The germline gives CDR1 MNHNY, CDR2 SVGAGI (reference sequence). The CDR3 sequence is CASRPRGLGHEQYF. The CDR3, as DNA: TGTGCCAGCAGACCAAGGGGTTTAGGACACGAGCAGTACTTC.

This chain links TRBV20-1 with TRBJ1-1; no clear D gene. This CDR3 is built from 19 residues. Trimming stripped 0 bases from V and 1 base from J, with 24 bases between. CDR1 is DFQATT and CDR2 is SNEGSKA in the germline V gene (reference sequence). CDR3 residues: CSARDWFGSGLEKNTEAFF. For the CDR3, the DNA is TGCAGTGCTAGAGATTGGTTCGGGTCGGGTTTGGAGAAGAACACTGAAGCTTTCTTT.